Below are 21 T cell receptor beta chains sequenced from a single sample in a study of T cell repertoires in cytomegalovirus infection. TCRdb used MiXCR to reprocess the reads, holding one entry per CDR3 protein. This sample has under 800,000 distinct CDR3 sequences, with approximately 24% found just once. The sample consisted of CD8+ T cells from PBMCs. Receptors were obtained from a human donor in good health (CMV status not recorded). Some clones in this sample may be carry-over from other donors' samples.

V usage is TRBV24-1 and J usage is TRBJ2-3; 8 nucleotides agree with TRBD1. The CDR3 loop spans 14 amino acids. Germline V lookup: CDR1 KGHDR, CDR2 SFDVKD. J was trimmed by 6 bases and V by 3 bases; bases with no gene match: 4. The CDR3 DNA reads as TGTGCCACCAGTGATGGACAGGGAGAGGATACGCAGTATTTT. This sequence encodes CATSDGQGEDTQYF.

On this clonotype itself: The junction shows a germline mismatch at one end, possibly a read error. The rearrangement links TRBV18 to TRBJ2-2; D is perhaps TRBD1 (6 bases). Germline V gene sequence: CDR1 KGHSH, CDR2 LQKENI. The CDR3 is made up of 17 amino acids. CDR3 bases: TGTGTCAGCTCACCACCAATGGGGGCTGATGACACCGGGGAGCTGTTTTTT. Translation gives CVSSPPMGADDTGELFF.

This clonotype was counted many times. This rearrangement joins TRBV7-6 to TRBJ2-2; no reliable D call. Germline lookup yields CDR1 SGHVS and CDR2 FNYEAQ. Trimming pared 2 bases from V and 3 bases from J, leaving 4 bases between. The CDR3 extends over 13 amino acids. CDR3 nucleotide sequence: TGTGCCAGCAGCTTAAGCTACACCGGGGAGCTGTTTTTT. Translation: CASSLSYTGELFF.

This rearrangement joins TRBV20-1 to TRBJ2-7; a weak D match, TRBD2 (7 bases). Germline V lookup: CDR1 DFQATT, CDR2 SNEGSKA (reference sequence). The V end was cut by 6 bases, the J end by 2 bases, with 17 bases between. This CDR3 contains 14 residues. CDR3 in DNA: TGCAGTGCCCCCAGGGCGGGGGCCCCCTACGAGCAGTACTTC. Translating it yields CSAPRAGAPYEQYF.

The chain uses TRBV6-5 and TRBJ1-2; D not resolved. The germline V gene encodes CDR1 MNHEY and CDR2 SVGAGI. CDR3 length: 13 residues. With 5 bases removed from V and 10 bases from J, the gap between germline ends came to 17 bases. The CDR3 nucleotides are TGTGCCAGCAGTCCCGGCCTTATGTCTGACTACACCTTC. Protein product: CASSPGLMSDYTF.

This clonotype was observed a handful of times. The DNA of the CDR3 is TGTGCCACCAGGAACACCGGGGAGCTGTTTTTT. Translated: CATRNTGELFF. The V and J genes are TRBV24-1 and TRBJ2-2, with D unclear. Germline assignment: CDR1 KGHDR and CDR2 SFDVKD. The CDR3 extends over 11 amino acids. V lost 7 bases and J 1 base, leaving 0 bases between the germline ends.

Worth noting for this clonotype: Since a much larger clone is just one base distant, this may be a read error. The chain employs TRBV7-4 and TRBJ1-5, with D tentatively TRBD1 (5 bases). This CDR3 comprises 14 residues. With 3 bases removed from V and 7 bases from J, the gap between germline ends came to 13 bases. The V gene's germline CDR1 is SGHVT and CDR2 SQSDAQ. In nucleotides, the CDR3 is TGTGCCAGCAGCTTGGGGGACCAGCGCCAGCCCCAGCATTTT. Its translation: CASSLGDQRQPQHF.

In this sample, this clonotype turned up many times. The gene calls are TRBV7-9 and TRBJ2-3, with D possibly TRBD1 on 6 matching bases. The CDR3 loop spans 17 amino acids. Germline V lookup: CDR1 SEHNR, CDR2 FQNEAQ (reference sequence). Trimming cost V 8 bases and J 2 bases, with 23 bases left between them. The CDR3 DNA is TGTGCCAGCTTCAAGAGGGGGACACTAGAATACACAGATACGCAGTATTTT. Translation gives CASFKRGTLEYTDTQYF.

In its sample, this clonotype was seen many times. The chain couples TRBV7-8 to TRBJ1-2; maybe TRBD1 (6 bases). The ends were cut back, 5 bases at V and 0 bases at J, with 16 bases in the middle. Germline V lookup: CDR1 SGHVS, CDR2 FQNEAQ. This CDR3 is 16 amino acids long. The chain's CDR3 is CASSPSYGGPNYGYTF. The CDR3 nucleotides are TGTGCCAGCAGCCCTAGCTACGGGGGGCCTAACTATGGCTACACCTTC.

This chain connects TRBV20-1 to TRBJ1-2; 8 bases are shared with TRBD1. Germline-derived CDR1 and CDR2 are DFQATT and SNEGSKA (reference sequence). V shed 5 bases, J shed 3 bases, and the junction held 5 bases outside the gene matches. CDR3 length equals 13 residues. The CDR3 nucleotides read TGCAGTGCTCCAGGGGGCGCTGACTATGGCTACACCTTC. Residues: CSAPGGADYGYTF.

The genes are TRBV10-2 and TRBJ2-7; D not certain. Trimming took off 3 bases at V and 0 bases at J, with 6 bases between the two ends. The CDR3 has 13 amino acids. Germline assignment: CDR1 WSHSY and CDR2 SAAADI. CDR3 in DNA: TGCGCCAGCAGTGAATCCAGCTCCTACGAGCAGTACTTC. Amino acid sequence: CASSESSSYEQYF.

This clonotype has at least ten counts. The chain uses TRBV12-3 or TRBV12-4 and TRBJ2-1; 8 nucleotides match TRBD1. CDR3 length: 16 residues. V was pared by 4 bases and J by 8 bases, with 13 bases of the junction left unmatched. CDR3 sequence reads: CASSWPEAGGWDEQFF. The CDR3 nucleotides are TGTGCCAGCAGTTGGCCCGAGGCAGGGGGCTGGGATGAGCAGTTCTTC.

This chain joins TRBV25-1 and TRBJ2-6; D is perhaps TRBD2 (5 bases). This CDR3 region has 20 residues. Trimming removed 7 bases from V and 2 bases from J, with 27 bases in between. Germline loops: CDR1 MGHDK, CDR2 SYGVNS. DNA of the CDR3: TGTGCCAGCAAAGGATCTCCATCTACTAGTCCATCGGCTGGGGCCAACGTCCTGACTTTC. It specifies CASKGSPSTSPSAGANVLTF.

This clonotype was recorded at least ten times. This chain uses TRBV6-2 or TRBV6-3 with TRBJ1-3; 7 bases line up with TRBD1. CDR1 MNHEY and CDR2 SVGEGT come from the germline V gene. The CDR3 runs 18 residues. V lost 7 bases, J lost 5 bases, and 20 bases stayed unmatched. Here the CDR3 DNA reads TGTGCCAGCAACCTAGGGTTCAGGGACAGCCAAGACCGAAACACCATATATTTT. Its translation: CASNLGFRDSQDRNTIYF.

This clonotype has ten or more counts. The rearrangement uses TRBV7-2 and TRBJ2-1, with D perhaps assigned TRBD1 or TRBD2 (5 bases each). From germline, CDR1 is SGHTA and CDR2 FQGNSA. The CDR3 is made up of 14 amino acids. Trimming removed 3 bases from V and 4 bases from J, with 10 bases in between. CDR3 in DNA: TGTGCCAGCAGCTTCATAGGGGAGTACAATGAGCAGTTCTTC. Residues: CASSFIGEYNEQFF. Complete variable domain (other parts from reference TRBV7-2 and TRBJ2-1): GAGVSQSPSNKVTEKGKDVELRCDPISGHTALYWYRQSLGQGLEFLIYFQGNSAPDKSGLPSDRFSAERTGGSVSTLTIQRTQQEDSAVYLCASSFIGEYNEQFFGPGTRLTVL.

This clonotype has more than one count but fewer than ten. The chain recombines TRBV4-1 with TRBJ2-5; a possible D gene is TRBD2 (6 bases). The CDR3 runs 15 residues. Trimming took off 0 bases at V and 1 base at J, with 9 bases between the two ends. CDR1 is MGHRA and CDR2 is YSYEKL in the germline V gene. DNA of the CDR3: TGCGCCAGCAGCCAAGACACGGGGGTCCAAGAGACCCAGTACTTC. Encoded protein: CASSQDTGVQETQYF.

The V call is TRBV7-1, the J call TRBJ1-1; D is unclear. TRBV7-1 is recorded as an ORF, its role being uncertain. V lost 8 bases and J 5 bases, leaving 18 bases between the germline ends. CDR3 length equals 14 residues. The CDR3 DNA follows: TGTGCCAGCCTCCCGGCGGCAGCGTTGACTGAAGCTTTCTTT. Translating it yields CASLPAAALTEAFF.

The genes are TRBV14 and TRBJ1-2; D is unclear. Germline V gene lookup returns CDR1 SGHDN and CDR2 FVKESK. The CDR3 consists of 17 residues. V was cut by 3 bases and J by 2 bases, with 19 bases left in between. DNA for the CDR3: TGTGCCAGCAGCCAGAGGGAGGGAGGCATTCGGAACTATGGCTACACCTTC. Translated, it gives CASSQREGGIRNYGYTF. Complete variable domain (other parts from reference TRBV14 and TRBJ1-2): EAGVTQFPSHSVIEKGQTVTLRCDPISGHDNLYWYRRVMGKEIKFLLHFVKESKQDESGMPNNRFLAERTGGTYSTLKVQPAELEDSGVYFCASSQREGGIRNYGYTFGSGTRLTVV.

This clonotype has more than one count but fewer than ten. This chain connects TRBV6-7 to TRBJ2-7; D is perhaps TRBD1 or TRBD2 (5 bases each). TRBV6-7 is labeled an ORF, and its function is uncertain. The CDR3 runs to 15 residues. V lost 5 bases to trimming and J lost 2 bases, with 16 bases between them. DNA of the CDR3: TGTGCCAGCAGTGTCAATCGGGACGGAGCCTACGAGCAGTACGTC. This sequence encodes CASSVNRDGAYEQYV.

This clonotype was counted ten times or more. As DNA, the CDR3 is TGTGCCAGCAGCTTAGAGTCTGGTCAGGGGGGCGACACTGAAGCTTTCTTT. Protein product: CASSLESGQGGDTEAFF. The genes are TRBV7-8 and TRBJ1-1; 7 bases fit TRBD1. Germline values: CDR1 SGHVS, CDR2 FQNEAQ. This CDR3 comprises 17 residues. Trimming took 1 base from V and 3 from J; bases not matched to a gene: 11.

This clonotype was seen a handful of times. This chain uses TRBV12-3 or TRBV12-4 with TRBJ2-7, with 16 bases matching TRBD2. Trimming removed 4 bases from V and 5 bases from J; junction bases left unmatched: 2. The CDR3 is made up of 15 amino acids. This CDR3 reads CASSSGTSGGDEQYF. The CDR3 coding sequence is TGTGCCAGCAGTTCCGGGACTAGCGGGGGGGACGAGCAGTACTTC.